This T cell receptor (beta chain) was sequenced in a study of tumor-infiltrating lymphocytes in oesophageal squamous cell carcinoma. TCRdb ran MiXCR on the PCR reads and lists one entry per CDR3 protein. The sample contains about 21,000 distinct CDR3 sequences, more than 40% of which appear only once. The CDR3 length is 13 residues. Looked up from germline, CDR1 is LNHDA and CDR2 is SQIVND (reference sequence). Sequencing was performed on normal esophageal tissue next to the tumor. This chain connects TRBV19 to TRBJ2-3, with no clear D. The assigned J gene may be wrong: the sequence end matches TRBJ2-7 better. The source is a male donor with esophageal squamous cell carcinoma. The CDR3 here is CASAEVVTYEQYF. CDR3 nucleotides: TGTGCCAGTGCCGAGGTTGTTACCTACGAGCAGTACTTC.